These 19 T cell receptor beta chains came from one sample sequenced in a study of CD8 T cells in Susac syndrome. RNA in amounts of roughly 0.5 to 1 ug was reverse transcribed with random hexamers. TCRdb used MiXCR to reprocess the immunoSEQ multiplex PCR reads, holding one entry per CDR3 protein. The table records some 52,000 distinct CDR3 sequences, 93% of them present only once. The sequenced sample consisted of CD8+ T cells from PBMCs. The receptors stem from a human donor with multiple sclerosis.

The V call is TRBV11-2, the J call TRBJ1-5; TRBD1 agrees at 9 bases. In germline, CDR1 is SGHAT, CDR2 FQNNGV. This CDR3 spans 15 amino acids. The junction had 2 bases not matched to a gene; V was cut back by 1 base and J by 4 bases. DNA of the CDR3: TGTGCCAGCAGCTTAGGGGACAGGGAAAATCAGCCCCAGCATTTT. The encoded protein is CASSLGDRENQPQHF. The full variable domain, rest sourced from reference TRBV11-2 and TRBJ1-5, is EAGVAQSPRYKIIEKRQSVAFWCNPISGHATLYWYQQILGQGPKLLIQFQNNGVVDDSQLPKDRFSAERLKGVDSTLKIQPAKLEDSAVYLCASSLGDRENQPQHFGDGTRLSIL.

This sequence joins TRBV5-6 and TRBJ2-5; a weak D match, TRBD1 (5 bases). CDR1 is SGHDT and CDR2 is YYEEEE in the germline V gene. The CDR3 runs to 13 residues. V lost 0 bases and J 5 bases, leaving 8 bases between the germline ends. This chain's CDR3 is CASSLVGLETQYF. The CDR3 DNA reads as TGTGCCAGCAGCTTGGTGGGGCTGGAGACCCAGTACTTC. The entire variable domain, with the rest obtained from reference TRBV5-6 and TRBJ2-5, is as follows: DAGVTQSPTHLIKTRGQQVTLRCSPKSGHDTVSWYQQALGQGPQFIFQYYEEEERQRGNFPDRFSGHQFPNYSSELNVNALLLGDSALYLCASSLVGLETQYFGPGTRLLVL.

This chain joins TRBV29-1 and TRBJ1-2, with TRBD1 as a possible D gene (5 bases). Germline assignment: CDR1 SQVTM and CDR2 ANQGSEA. V was shortened by 5 bases and J by 4 bases, with 17 bases between the two germline ends. The CDR3 runs to 14 residues. In nucleotides, the CDR3 is TGCAGCGTTATTGGGTGGGGGAGTAGCTATGGCTACACCTTC. Translation: CSVIGWGSSYGYTF.

This sequence joins TRBV13 and TRBJ1-4; D perhaps matches TRBD1 (6 bases). Trimming pared 8 bases from V and 4 bases from J, leaving 17 bases between. This CDR3 region has 15 residues. Germline V lookup: CDR1 PRHDT, CDR2 FYEKMQ (reference sequence). CDR3 coding DNA: TGTGCCAGCTCCGACCGGGGGGCCTATAATGAAAAACTGTTTTTT. Its translation is CASSDRGAYNEKLFF.

The chain has TRBV29-1 and TRBJ2-5, with D perhaps TRBD1 (6 bases). The CDR3 runs 12 residues. The germline V gene has CDR1 SQVTM and CDR2 ANQGSEA. Trimming removed 8 bases from V and 2 bases from J, with 12 bases in between. The CDR3 DNA reads TGCAGCTCCGAGGACAGACAAGAGACCCAGTACTTC. Its translation is CSSEDRQETQYF. Based on the CDR3 plus reference TRBV29-1 and TRBJ2-5, the full variable domain is SAVISQKPSRDICQRGTSLTIQCQVDSQVTMMFWYRQQPGQSLTLIATANQGSEATYESGFVIDKFPISRPNLTFSTLTVSNMSPEDSSIYLCSSEDRQETQYFGPGTRLLVL.

CDR3 protein: CASSLDRGYNEQFF. CDR3 DNA: TGTGCCAGCAGTCTGGACAGGGGGTACAATGAGCAGTTCTTC. The chain joins TRBV6-2 or TRBV6-3 to TRBJ2-1; 10 bases fit TRBD1. CDR1 is MNHEY and CDR2 is SVGEGT in the germline V gene. V trimming: 5 bases; J trimming: 4 bases; junction bases outside the gene matches: 2. This CDR3 is built from 14 residues.

This chain links TRBV6-1 with TRBJ2-1; TRBD2 matches at 7 bases. Germline CDR1 and CDR2: MNHNS and SASEGT. The CDR3 covers 15 residues. Losses at the gene ends were 6 bases for V and 12 bases for J; bases not matched to a gene: 17. CDR3 region: CASSPPVGGKVVQFF. CDR3 DNA: TGTGCCAGCAGCCCTCCGGTGGGGGGGAAAGTCGTGCAGTTCTTC.

The chain carries TRBV10-2 and TRBJ2-1; no definite D call. V was shortened by 6 bases and J by 2 bases, with 14 bases between the two germline ends. The germline gives CDR1 WSHSY, CDR2 SAAADI. The CDR3 covers 15 residues. The CDR3: CASSPDSSAYNEQFF. CDR3 bases: TGCGCCAGCAGCCCAGACTCTTCGGCCTACAATGAGCAGTTCTTC.

The chain recombines TRBV11-2 with TRBJ2-3, with 11 bases lining up with TRBD2. The CDR3 runs to 16 residues. CDR1 is SGHAT and CDR2 is FQNNGV in the germline V gene. J gave up 5 bases and V 5 bases, and 9 bases lay outside the gene matches. CDR3: CASSPYSGGAGDTQYF. In DNA, the CDR3 is TGTGCCAGCAGCCCGTATAGCGGGGGGGCCGGAGATACGCAGTATTTT.

The gene calls are TRBV28 and TRBJ2-7; D unclear. CDR1 and CDR2 (germline): MDHEN, SYDVKM. CDR3 length: 13 residues. V was trimmed by 5 bases and J by 5 bases, leaving 13 bases between them. CDR3 sequence reads: CASSALRGNEQYF. CDR3 DNA: TGTGCCAGCAGTGCTTTAAGAGGAAACGAGCAGTACTTC.

The rearrangement links TRBV2 to TRBJ2-5; D not resolved. The CDR3 covers 15 residues. Germline V lookup: CDR1 SNHLY, CDR2 FYNNEI. V was trimmed by 2 bases and J by 5 bases, leaving 15 bases between them. The CDR3 protein is CASSESKDLQETQYF. The CDR3 DNA reads as TGTGCCAGCAGTGAATCAAAGGACCTACAGGAGACCCAGTACTTC.

The CDR3 DNA reads TGTGCCAGCAGTTCAATAGCGGGGGCCTACAATGAGCAGTTCTTC. This translates into CASSSIAGAYNEQFF. The rearrangement links TRBV27 to TRBJ2-1; 9 nucleotides agree with TRBD2. The CDR3 contains 15 residues. V shed 4 bases, J shed 2 bases, and the junction held 3 bases outside the gene matches. Germline CDR1 and CDR2: MNHEY and SMNVEV (reference sequence).

The gene calls are TRBV7-3 and TRBJ2-5; TRBD2 matches 10 bases. Looked up from germline, CDR1 is SGHTA and CDR2 is FQGTGA. The length of the CDR3 is 15 residues. V gave up 6 bases and J gave up 5 bases; unmatched junction bases: 9. The CDR3 here is CASSFSGGAGETQYF. The CDR3 DNA sequence: TGTGCCAGCAGTTTCAGCGGGGGGGCCGGGGAGACCCAGTACTTC.

The DNA of the CDR3 is TGTGCCAGCAGCCGCAGCGGACTAGCGGGGCCAAGCCACGAGCAGTACTTC. This gives the protein CASSRSGLAGPSHEQYF. The chain has TRBV27 and TRBJ2-7, with 12 bases that match TRBD2. Germline assignment: CDR1 MNHEY and CDR2 SMNVEV (reference sequence). This CDR3 spans 17 amino acids. Trimming cost V 6 bases and J 5 bases; bases outside gene matches: 14.

The V and J genes are TRBV30 and TRBJ1-5, with 7 bases matching TRBD1. The trim removed 2 bases at V and 6 bases at J, leaving 4 bases unmatched. From germline, CDR1 is GTSNPN and CDR2 SVGIG (reference sequence). The CDR3 is made up of 13 amino acids. The CDR3 is CAWSTTGVQPQHF. CDR3 nucleotides: TGTGCCTGGAGTACCACAGGGGTTCAGCCCCAGCATTTT.

CDR3 region: CAISEGGGNYGYTF. The CDR3 nucleotides read TGTGCCATCAGTGAAGGAGGTGGCAACTATGGCTACACCTTC. J is TRBJ1-2 and V is TRBV10-3; D gene unclear. The length of the CDR3 is 14 residues. The ends were cut back, 3 bases at V and 2 bases at J, with 10 bases in the middle. From germline, CDR1 is ENHRY and CDR2 SYGVKD.

The chain is built from TRBV19 and TRBJ1-2; D is uncertain. This CDR3 comprises 13 residues. Per the germline V gene, CDR1 is LNHDA and CDR2 is SQIVND (reference sequence). The V end was cut by 5 bases, the J end by 1 base, with 8 bases between. This CDR3 is CASSETVNYGYTF. The CDR3 coding sequence is TGTGCCAGTAGTGAGACTGTTAACTATGGCTACACCTTC.

The chain couples TRBV9 to TRBJ2-1; D call uncertain. Germline V lookup: CDR1 SGDLS, CDR2 YYNGEE. V was pared by 0 bases and J by 4 bases, with 8 bases between. The CDR3 sequence is 14 residues long. The CDR3, as DNA: TGTGCCAGCAGCGTAGACGGAAGATACAATGAGCAGTTCTTC. Protein sequence: CASSVDGRYNEQFF.

The chain combines TRBV7-7 with TRBJ2-7, with TRBD1 as a possible D gene (6 bases). Germline CDR1 reads SSHAT; CDR2 reads FNYEAQ (reference sequence). Trimming shortened V by 1 base and J by 1 base, and 11 bases separated the two germline ends. The CDR3 length is 15 residues. Here the CDR3 reads CASSLGTDNSYEQYF. Here the CDR3 DNA reads TGTGCCAGCAGCTTAGGGACAGACAATTCCTACGAGCAGTACTTC.